What follows are 30 T cell receptor beta chains derived from one specimen sequenced in a study of response to subunit inactivated influenza vaccine. TCRdb reprocessed the RT-PCR reads with MiXCR, giving one entry per CDR3 protein. The sample yields more than 450,000 distinct CDR3 sequences, about 8% seen once. The sample consisted of PBMCs from blood, taken less than 25 months after vaccination. The origin of the receptors is a man aged 50 to 69 who received an inactivated influenza vaccine.

This clonotype occurred a few times. This sequence joins TRBV20-1 and TRBJ2-7; D uncertain. Germline V gives CDR1 DFQATT, CDR2 SNEGSKA (reference sequence). Trimming stripped 3 bases from V and 3 bases from J, with 15 bases between. The CDR3 runs to 14 residues. The CDR3 DNA is TGCAGTGCTAGTACGCGCGGCCGCTACTACGAGCAGTACTTC. This codes for CSASTRGRYYEQYF.

The rearrangement joins TRBV7-9 to TRBJ1-4; 8 nucleotides line up with TRBD1. The germline V gene has CDR1 SEHNR and CDR2 FQNEAQ (reference sequence). J lost 12 bases, V lost 5 bases, and 11 bases had no gene match. The CDR3 consists of 14 residues. CDR3 bases: TGTGCCAGCAGCCTCGGACAGGGCGACGAAGAACTGTTTTTT. This codes for CASSLGQGDEELFF.

Details on this clonotype: The CDR3 end shows no conserved phenylalanine or tryptophan, and so a read error is likely. This chain links TRBV29-1 with TRBJ2-3; D is unresolved. Per germline, CDR1 SQVTM and CDR2 ANQGSEA. The CDR3 consists of 12 residues. Trimming left V 4 bases short and J 0 bases short, with 5 bases between. The CDR3 DNA follows: TGCAGCGTTGTCCCAAGCACAGATACGCAGTATTCT. It yields the protein CSVVPSTDTQYS.

The V call is TRBV12-3 or TRBV12-4, the J call TRBJ1-4; 7 nucleotides align to TRBD1. The CDR3 spans 15 residues. Trimming at V came to 5 bases and at J to 5 bases, leaving 8 bases not matched to a gene. CDR3: CASSATGQPNEKLFF. CDR3 DNA: TGTGCCAGCAGTGCCACGGGACAGCCAAATGAAAAACTGTTTTTT.

This clonotype was detected many times. The V gene is TRBV28, the J gene TRBJ1-2; TRBD1 matches 11 bases. CDR1 and CDR2 from the germline V gene are MDHEN and SYDVKM. Trimming took 3 bases from V and 5 from J; bases not matched to a gene: 14. The CDR3 has 18 amino acids. DNA of the CDR3: TGTGCCAGCAGTTTTCCGGGGAAGGGACAGGGGGTCCTTTATGGCTACACCTTC. Amino acids: CASSFPGKGQGVLYGYTF.

This chain connects TRBV4-3 to TRBJ1-1, with D possibly being TRBD1 (5 bases). From germline, CDR1 is LGHNA and CDR2 YSLEER. The CDR3 consists of 17 residues. V lost 0 bases, J lost 4 bases, and 18 bases lay in between. CDR3 residues: CASSQEEGREWITEAFF. The DNA for the CDR3 is TGCGCCAGCAGCCAAGAGGAGGGCAGGGAGTGGATCACTGAAGCTTTCTTT.

This clonotype was counted between two and nine times. The rearrangement links TRBV18 to TRBJ1-5; no clear D gene. The germline V and J ends were trimmed by 2 bases and 5 bases, with 16 bases remaining between them. Germline CDR1 KGHSH, CDR2 LQKENI. The CDR3 has 16 residues. The DNA for the CDR3 is TGTGCCAGCTCACCAGGTTTGGAGGTTTCGGATCAGCCCCAGCATTTT. Protein sequence: CASSPGLEVSDQPQHF.

Many counts were recorded for this clonotype. CDR3 loop: CSARFTGGEKLFF. CDR3 sequence (DNA): TGCAGTGCTAGGTTCACAGGGGGCGAAAAACTGTTTTTT. V gene TRBV20-1 combines with J gene TRBJ1-4; TRBD1 aligns across 9 bases. The germline gives CDR1 DFQATT, CDR2 SNEGSKA (reference sequence). Trimming at V came to 3 bases and at J to 8 bases, leaving 4 bases not matched to a gene. The CDR3 is 13 residues long.

This clonotype was seen at least ten times. V gene TRBV29-1 combines with J gene TRBJ2-1, with 8 nucleotides matching TRBD2. The CDR3 has 18 amino acids. Per the germline V gene, CDR1 is SQVTM and CDR2 is ANQGSEA. Germline trimming cut 4 bases from V and 8 bases from J; bases unmatched to any gene: 22. This CDR3 is CSVGGTILSSSGWYEQFF. Written as DNA, the CDR3 is TGCAGCGTTGGGGGCACCATCCTGAGTTCTAGCGGGTGGTATGAGCAGTTCTTC.

Remarks on this clonotype: The junction departs from germline at one end; a sequencing error may be responsible. This chain joins TRBV28 and TRBJ2-7, with 7 bases identical to TRBD2. Per the germline V gene, CDR1 is MDHEN and CDR2 is SYDVKM. The CDR3 sequence is 12 residues long. The CDR3 DNA is TGTGCCACCAGTGGGGGGGGGGACGAGCAGTACTTC. This codes for CATSGGGDEQYF. The full variable domain, completed using reference TRBV28 and TRBJ2-7, is DVKVTQSSRYLVKRTGEKVFLECVQDMDHENMFWYRQDPGLGLRLIYFSYDVKMKEKGDIPEGYSVSREKKERFSLILESASTNQTSMYLCATSGGGDEQYFGPGTRLTVT.

This clonotype was counted ten times or more. The rearrangement links TRBV3-1 to TRBJ2-2; 9 nucleotides agree with TRBD2. The CDR3 consists of 16 residues. Germline loops: CDR1 LGHDT, CDR2 YNNKEL (reference sequence). With 1 base clipped from V and 2 bases from J, the junction kept 2 bases outside the gene matches. This chain's CDR3 is CASSQGLAGNTGELFF. The CDR3 DNA follows: TGTGCCAGCAGCCAAGGTCTAGCGGGAAACACCGGGGAGCTGTTTTTT. Drawing the rest from reference TRBV3-1 and TRBJ2-2, the complete variable domain is DTAVSQTPKYLVTQMGNDKSIKCEQNLGHDTMYWYKQDSKKFLKIMFSYNNKELIINETVPNRFSPKSPDKAHLNLHINSLELGDSAVYFCASSQGLAGNTGELFFGEGSRLTVL.

This clonotype was seen a few times. The V gene is TRBV27, the J gene TRBJ2-7, with TRBD2 identical over 8 bases. V shed 3 bases, J shed 2 bases, and the junction held 6 bases outside the gene matches. This CDR3 contains 15 residues. Germline CDR1 reads MNHEY; CDR2 reads SMNVEV (reference sequence). CDR3 residues: CASSFGTRPPYEQYF. DNA for the CDR3: TGTGCCAGCAGTTTCGGGACTAGGCCTCCCTACGAGCAGTACTTC.

V gene TRBV20-1 combines with J gene TRBJ1-2; no reliable D call. The germline CDR1 and CDR2 sequences are DFQATT and SNEGSKA (reference sequence). V was cut by 5 bases and J by 3 bases, with 10 bases left in between. CDR3 length: 12 amino acids. The chain's CDR3 is CSAALMDYGYTF. The CDR3 DNA reads as TGCAGTGCTGCCCTCATGGACTATGGCTACACCTTC.

This clonotype was detected many times. V usage is TRBV9 and J usage is TRBJ2-7, with D perhaps being TRBD1 or TRBD2 (5 bases each). CDR1 and CDR2 from the germline V gene are SGDLS and YYNGEE. CDR3 size: 15 residues. The V end was cut by 1 base, the J end by 3 bases, with 14 bases between. CDR3 amino acids: CASSVSEGMIYEQYF. DNA for the CDR3: TGTGCCAGCAGCGTAAGCGAGGGGATGATCTACGAGCAGTACTTC.

A few counts support this clonotype. The chain combines TRBV12-3 or TRBV12-4 with TRBJ1-5; maybe TRBD1 (6 bases). Trimming took off 2 bases at V and 5 bases at J, with 10 bases between the two ends. CDR3 length: 14 amino acids. CDR3 nucleotide sequence: TGTGCCAGCAGTTTATTAGGGGGTGATCAGCCCCAGCATTTT. Amino acids: CASSLLGGDQPQHF.

In this sample, this clonotype turned up many times. The chain combines TRBV12-3 or TRBV12-4 with TRBJ1-1; D is unclear. The CDR3 has 15 amino acids. Trimming pared 2 bases from V and 1 base from J, leaving 11 bases between. The CDR3 bases are TGTGCCAGCAGTTTAAGTCACCGGTCGAACACTGAAGCTTTCTTT. Amino acid sequence: CASSLSHRSNTEAFF.

This clonotype has more than one count but fewer than ten. The CDR3: CASRRGLAGGTGELFF. CDR3 nucleotide sequence: TGTGCCAGCAGAAGAGGACTAGCGGGAGGGACCGGGGAGCTGTTTTTT. This chain connects TRBV6-5 to TRBJ2-2, with TRBD2 identical over 15 bases. CDR3 length: 16 residues. Germline lookup yields CDR1 MNHEY and CDR2 SVGAGI. Unmatched junction bases numbered 4, after V lost 6 bases and J lost 5 bases.

This clonotype was seen only a few times. The V gene is TRBV28, the J gene TRBJ2-1, with TRBD2 identical over 12 bases. J lost 0 bases, V lost 7 bases, and 7 bases had no gene match. CDR1 is MDHEN, CDR2 SYDVKM, per germline. The CDR3 covers 17 residues. The CDR3 reads CASKSETSGSSYNEQFF. The CDR3 DNA is TGTGCCAGCAAATCCGAGACTAGCGGGAGCTCCTACAATGAGCAGTTCTTC.

This clonotype was picked up many times. The V gene is TRBV12-3 or TRBV12-4, the J gene TRBJ2-3; no clear D gene. The CDR3 spans 12 residues. V was clipped by 4 bases and J by 2 bases, with 4 bases between them. For the CDR3, the DNA is TGTGCCAGCAGTTCAAACACAGATACGCAGTATTTT. This translates into CASSSNTDTQYF.

This clonotype was observed at least ten times. This chain joins TRBV10-3 and TRBJ2-5; D is perhaps TRBD2 (6 bases). The V end was cut by 3 bases, the J end by 2 bases, with 7 bases between. In germline, CDR1 is ENHRY, CDR2 SYGVKD. This CDR3 comprises 13 residues. The CDR3 loop is CAISDGGQETQYF. CDR3 coding DNA: TGTGCCATCAGTGATGGGGGGCAAGAGACCCAGTACTTC.

The V call is TRBV7-2, the J call TRBJ2-5, with unresolved D. V lost 3 bases to trimming and J lost 5 bases, with 10 bases between them. The CDR3 runs 13 residues. Germline assignment: CDR1 SGHTA and CDR2 FQGNSA. The CDR3 DNA reads as TGTGCCAGCAGCTTCCAAGGGCTTGAGACCCAGTACTTC. Amino acid sequence: CASSFQGLETQYF.

In this sample, this clonotype turned up many times. The CDR3 spells CATSRALLRGTGELFF. The CDR3 region has the DNA TGTGCCACCAGCAGAGCCCTTCTTCGGGGGACCGGGGAGCTGTTTTTT. V and J are TRBV15 and TRBJ2-2, with D tentatively TRBD2 (6 bases). CDR1 and CDR2 from the germline V gene are LNHNV and YYDKDF (reference sequence). V was trimmed by 1 base and J by 5 bases, leaving 14 bases between them. This CDR3 contains 16 residues. The variable domain in full, completed from reference TRBV15 and TRBJ2-2, reads DAMVIQNPRYQVTQFGKPVTLSCSQTLNHNVMYWYQQKSSQAPKLLFHYYDKDFNNEADTPDNFQSRRPNTSFCFLDIRSPGLGDTAMYLCATSRALLRGTGELFFGEGSRLTVL.

Comments on this clonotype: One end of the junction fails to match germline, which may point to a read error. J is TRBJ1-4 and V is TRBV12-3 or TRBV12-4; weak D call: TRBD1 (6 bases). The CDR3 covers 15 residues. As DNA, the CDR3 is TGTGCCAGCAGCAGAATAGGGGGTTCTAACGAAAAACTGTTTTTT. This translates into CASSRIGGSNEKLFF.

The chain combines TRBV24-1 with TRBJ2-1; 12 positions agree with TRBD1. Germline V gene sequence: CDR1 KGHDR, CDR2 SFDVKD. V lost 10 bases and J lost 8; bases outside the gene matches: 8. This CDR3 comprises 14 residues. This chain's CDR3 is CATSGGTGGDEQFF. CDR3 bases: TGTGCCACGTCCGGTGGGACAGGGGGCGATGAGCAGTTCTTC.

The gene calls are TRBV29-1 and TRBJ2-5, with a weak D call TRBD1 (5 bases). With 4 bases removed from V and 2 bases from J, the gap between germline ends came to 14 bases. Looked up from germline, CDR1 is SQVTM and CDR2 is ANQGSEA. The CDR3 sequence is 14 residues long. The CDR3 nucleotides are TGCAGCGTTGCCCTGCAGGGCGCTCAAGAGACCCAGTACTTC. This gives the protein CSVALQGAQETQYF.

There are many counts of this clonotype. This chain links TRBV9 with TRBJ2-5; no reliable D call. V was clipped by 4 bases and J by 2 bases, with 15 bases between them. The CDR3 loop spans 15 amino acids. Germline values: CDR1 SGDLS, CDR2 YYNGEE. CDR3 in DNA: TGTGCCAGCAGCCCCTTTCTGGGGAAGCAAGAGACCCAGTACTTC. Protein: CASSPFLGKQETQYF.

This clonotype showed up just a few times. The chain carries TRBV20-1 and TRBJ2-3; tentative D call: TRBD1 (5 bases). The germline V and J ends were trimmed by 0 bases and 2 bases, with 15 bases remaining between them. The CDR3 runs to 16 residues. Germline CDR1 and CDR2: DFQATT and SNEGSKA (reference sequence). In DNA form, the CDR3 reads TGCAGTGCTAGAGATCTTGTCAAGGGGTACACAGATACGCAGTATTTT. It specifies CSARDLVKGYTDTQYF.

This clonotype was seen repeatedly, ten times or more. The chain's CDR3 is CTWGGGDHGELFF. In nucleotides, the CDR3 is TGCACCTGGGGCGGGGGGGACCACGGGGAGCTGTTTTTT. The rearrangement links TRBV10-2 to TRBJ2-2, with 9 bases matching TRBD2. Germline CDR1 is WSHSY and CDR2 is SAAADI. The CDR3 runs 13 residues.

This clonotype occurred a few times. The CDR3 region is CATRTGEGDSPLHF. The CDR3 nucleotides are TGTGCCACCAGGACAGGGGAAGGGGATTCACCCCTCCACTTT. The J gene is TRBJ1-6, the V gene TRBV15; 8 bases are shared with TRBD1. The CDR3 contains 14 residues. Germline lookup yields CDR1 LNHNV and CDR2 YYDKDF (reference sequence). The ends lost 6 bases at V and 8 bases at J; junction bases unmatched: 6.

The chain couples TRBV5-5 to TRBJ2-1; D not certain. Between the trimmed V and J ends, which lost 1 base and 1 base, there was a span of 12 bases. The CDR3 covers 16 residues. The germline CDR1 and CDR2 sequences are SGHKS and YYEKEE (reference sequence). CDR3 region: CASSLYRASSYNEQFF. The CDR3 DNA reads as TGTGCCAGCAGCTTGTATCGGGCGTCTTCCTACAATGAGCAGTTCTTC.